This T cell receptor (beta chain) was captured in a study of radiation and T cells in renal cell carcinoma. As for the study in general: Nephrectomy followed 15 Gy stereotactic body radiation by 4 weeks. Study findings and constraints: Top tumor clonotypes rose in blood 2 weeks post-radiation, then contracted.

Generated by immunoSEQ multiplex PCR, the TCRdb table keeps only in-frame clones and is missing some. The data show roughly 130,000 clones, roughly 91% seen once. Documented time point: blood 2 weeks post-SBRT. The treatment denotes: 15 Gy SBRT to primary tumor, nephrectomy 4 weeks later. Serial blood draws occurred at baseline and 2 and 4 weeks post-SBRT. The patient's renal cell carcinoma had clear cell pathology. Only one count was recorded for this clone. Its antigen is still unknown. V was shortened by 4 bases and J by 5 bases, with 9 bases between the two germline ends. Germline V gene sequence: CDR1 MNHNS, CDR2 SASEGT. The CDR3 runs to 14 residues.

Material: blood, obtained from a patient whose treatment included radiotherapy and nephrectomy. The rearrangement joins TRBV6-1 to TRBJ1-6; no firm D call. The receptor's source is a woman in her sixties or seventies with renal cell carcinoma. The CDR3 sequence: CASSVWQNNSPLHF. Here the CDR3 DNA reads TGTGCCAGCAGTGTTTGGCAGAATAATTCACCCCTCCACTTT.